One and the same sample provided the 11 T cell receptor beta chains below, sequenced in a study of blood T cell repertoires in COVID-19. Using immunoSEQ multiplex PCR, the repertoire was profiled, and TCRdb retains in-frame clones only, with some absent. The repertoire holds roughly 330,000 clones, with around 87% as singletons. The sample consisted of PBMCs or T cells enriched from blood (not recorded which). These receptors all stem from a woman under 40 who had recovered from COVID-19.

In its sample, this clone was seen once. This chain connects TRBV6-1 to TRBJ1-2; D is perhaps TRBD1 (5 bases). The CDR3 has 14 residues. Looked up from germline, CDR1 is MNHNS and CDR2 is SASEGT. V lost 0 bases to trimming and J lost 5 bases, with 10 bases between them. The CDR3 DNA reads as TGTGCCAGCAGTGAAGCAAGGGGTTGGTATGGCTACACCTTC. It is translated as CASSEARGWYGYTF.

The CDR3 reads CASSLGGGAYEQYF. For the CDR3, the DNA is TGTGCCAGCAGCTTGGGCGGGGGGGCCTACGAGCAGTACTTC. The gene calls are TRBV9 and TRBJ2-7; 9 bases are shared with TRBD2. The CDR3 loop spans 14 amino acids. Losses at the gene ends were 4 bases for V and 2 bases for J; bases not matched to a gene: 4. Per the germline V gene, CDR1 is SGDLS and CDR2 is YYNGEE.

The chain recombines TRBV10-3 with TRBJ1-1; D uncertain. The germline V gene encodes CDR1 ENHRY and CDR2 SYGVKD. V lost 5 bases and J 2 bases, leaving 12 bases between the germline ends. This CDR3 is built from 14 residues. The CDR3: CAISHGYSNTEAFF. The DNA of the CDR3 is TGTGCCATCAGTCACGGTTACAGCAACACTGAAGCTTTCTTT.

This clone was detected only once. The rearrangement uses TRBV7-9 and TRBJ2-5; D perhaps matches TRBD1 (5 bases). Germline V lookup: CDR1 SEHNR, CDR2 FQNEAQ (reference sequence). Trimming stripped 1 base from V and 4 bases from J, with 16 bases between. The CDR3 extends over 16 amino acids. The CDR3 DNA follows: TGTGCCAGCAGCTTAGATAGGGGCCTTGATCGAGAGACCCAGTACTTC. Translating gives CASSLDRGLDRETQYF.

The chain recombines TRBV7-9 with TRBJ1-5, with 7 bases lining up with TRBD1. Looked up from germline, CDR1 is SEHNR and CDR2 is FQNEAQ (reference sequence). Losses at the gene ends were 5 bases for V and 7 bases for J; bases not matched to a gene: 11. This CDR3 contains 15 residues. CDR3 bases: TGTGCCAGCAGCAATATGGCAGGGGGAGGACAGCCCCAGCATTTT. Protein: CASSNMAGGGQPQHF.

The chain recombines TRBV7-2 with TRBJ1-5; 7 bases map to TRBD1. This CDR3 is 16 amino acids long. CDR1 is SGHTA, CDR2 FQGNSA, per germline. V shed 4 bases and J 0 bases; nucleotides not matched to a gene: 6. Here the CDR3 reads CASSSQGGYSNQPQHF. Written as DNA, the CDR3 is TGTGCCAGCAGCTCTCAGGGGGGTTATAGCAATCAGCCCCAGCATTTT.

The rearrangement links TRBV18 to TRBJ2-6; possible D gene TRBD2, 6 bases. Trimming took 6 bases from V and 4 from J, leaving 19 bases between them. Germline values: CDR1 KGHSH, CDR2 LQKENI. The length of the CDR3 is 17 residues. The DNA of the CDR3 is TGTGCCAGCTCCCTCTCCCAGCGGGCTTGGGGGGCCAACGTCCTGACTTTC. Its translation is CASSLSQRAWGANVLTF.

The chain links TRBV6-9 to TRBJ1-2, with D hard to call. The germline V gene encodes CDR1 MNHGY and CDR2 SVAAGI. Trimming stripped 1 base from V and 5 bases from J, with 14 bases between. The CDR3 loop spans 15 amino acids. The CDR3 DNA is TGTGCCAGCAGTTATTTAAACTGTCGACTATATGGCTACACCTTC. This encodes CASSYLNCRLYGYTF.

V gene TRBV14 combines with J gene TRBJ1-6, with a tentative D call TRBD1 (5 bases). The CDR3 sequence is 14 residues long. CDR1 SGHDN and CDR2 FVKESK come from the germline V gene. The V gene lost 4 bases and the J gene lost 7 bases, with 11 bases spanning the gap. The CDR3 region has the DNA TGTGCCAGCAGCCGGGGCCTTTGGAATTCACCCCTCCACTTT. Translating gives CASSRGLWNSPLHF.

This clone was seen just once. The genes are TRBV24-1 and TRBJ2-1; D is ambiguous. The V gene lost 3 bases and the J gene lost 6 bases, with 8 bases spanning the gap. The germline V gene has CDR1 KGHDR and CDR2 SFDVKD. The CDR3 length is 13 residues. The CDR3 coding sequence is TGTGCCACCAGTGATCCGAGTATCAATGAGCAGTTCTTC. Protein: CATSDPSINEQFF.

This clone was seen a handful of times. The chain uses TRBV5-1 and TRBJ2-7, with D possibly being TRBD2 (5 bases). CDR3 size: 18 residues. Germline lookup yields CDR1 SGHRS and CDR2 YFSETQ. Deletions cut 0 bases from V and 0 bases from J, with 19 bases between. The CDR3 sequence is CASSLERPYMGSSYEQYF. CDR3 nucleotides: TGCGCCAGCAGCTTGGAAAGGCCATACATGGGGAGCTCCTACGAGCAGTACTTC.